The 27 T cell receptor beta chains below come from one sample, sequenced in a study of T cells in Graves' hyperthyroidism and ophthalmopathy (dated by TCRdb to the late 2010s). The library was produced with multiplex PCR. The instrument given in TCRdb is Illumina HiSeq 2000. Amplification of TCR beta CDR3 regions was carried out from RNA transcripts. The TCR CDR3 was subjected to a first round of RT-PCR using the HTBI primer set and the Qiagen OneStep RT-PCR kit. In-frame beta chains were kept once TCRdb had trimmed the public reads at Q25 with fastp and called clones with MiXCR. Identical CDR3 protein sequences are pooled into one entry, listed with their most common genes and DNA. This sample lists roughly 580,000 distinct CDR3 sequences; around 13% were detected once. The top ten clonotypes cover approximately 5.7% of the sample. Sequencing was performed on blood. These receptors originate from a woman younger than 45 with Graves' hyperthyroidism that later progressed to Graves' ophthalmopathy.

The chain carries TRBV28 and TRBJ2-5, with TRBD1 as a possible D gene (5 bases). Germline lookup yields CDR1 MDHEN and CDR2 SYDVKM. V gave up 5 bases and J gave up 5 bases, with 18 bases separating them. The length of the CDR3 is 15 residues. The CDR3: CASSPAGSQGETQYF. CDR3 DNA sequence: TGTGCCAGCAGTCCCGCCGGAAGCCAGGGCGAGACCCAGTACTTC.

The rearrangement links TRBV4-1 to TRBJ2-5; tentatively, D is TRBD1 (6 bases). Germline V CDR1 and CDR2: MGHRA, YSYEKL. This CDR3 spans 15 amino acids. V lost 0 bases, J lost 2 bases, and 10 bases lay in between. The CDR3 bases are TGCGCCAGCAGCCAAGATAGGACAGCTCAAGAGACCCAGTACTTC. Residues: CASSQDRTAQETQYF.

This clonotype appeared a few times. The chain's CDR3 is CSAIAGGNLGTDTQYF. CDR3 in DNA: TGCAGTGCTATAGCGGGAGGGAATCTCGGCACAGATACGCAGTATTTT. The V call is TRBV20-1, the J call TRBJ2-3; TRBD2 matches 11 bases. The germline CDR1 and CDR2 sequences are DFQATT and SNEGSKA (reference sequence). The CDR3 has 16 residues. V shed 4 bases, J shed 1 base, and the junction held 7 bases outside the gene matches.

The V gene is TRBV6-1, the J gene TRBJ2-7, with 9 bases matching TRBD2. Germline-derived CDR1 and CDR2 are MNHNS and SASEGT. The length of the CDR3 is 16 residues. After removal of 3 bases from V and 0 bases from J, the junction contained 6 bases not matched to a gene. The CDR3 region has the DNA TGTGCCAGCAGTGACCACCTAGCGGGACACTCCTACGAGCAGTACTTC. Protein sequence: CASSDHLAGHSYEQYF.

Notes on this clonotype: This CDR3 is missing its conserved last phenylalanine or tryptophan, likely due to a read error. The V gene is TRBV27, the J gene TRBJ2-1, with D possibly TRBD2 on 5 matching bases. Trimming left V 0 bases short and J 2 bases short, with 14 bases between. The CDR3 is made up of 17 amino acids. Germline lookup yields CDR1 MNHEY and CDR2 SMNVEV (reference sequence). CDR3 in DNA: TGTGCCAGCAGTTTATCCCGGCGGGCCACGGCCTACAATGAGCAGTTCCTC. It codes for CASSLSRRATAYNEQFL.

The chain carries TRBV30 and TRBJ1-4, with D perhaps matching TRBD1 (5 bases). There are 15 residues in the CDR3. Trimming took 7 bases from V and 0 from J, leaving 15 bases between them. CDR1 and CDR2 (germline): GTSNPN, SVGIG (reference sequence). CDR3 protein: CASTGRSATNEKLFF. The CDR3 DNA sequence: TGTGCCTCTACAGGACGGAGTGCAACTAATGAAAAACTGTTTTTT. The variable domain in full, with the rest retrieved from reference TRBV30 and TRBJ1-4, is SQTIHQWPATLVQPVGSPLSLECTVEGTSNPNLYWYRQAAGRGLQLLFYSVGIGQISSEVPQNLSASRPQDRQFILSSKKLLLSDSGFYLCASTGRSATNEKLFFGSGTQLSVL.

This clonotype has a count of ten or more. CDR3 DNA sequence: TGTGCCACCAGCAGACAGGACAGGAGTAATGAAAAACTGTTTTTT. This codes for CATSRQDRSNEKLFF. The genes are TRBV15 and TRBJ1-4; 7 nucleotides match TRBD1. This CDR3 is built from 15 residues. The ends lost 2 bases at V and 4 bases at J; junction bases unmatched: 4. CDR1 is LNHNV, CDR2 YYDKDF, per germline (reference sequence).

This clonotype was seen many times. J is TRBJ2-1 and V is TRBV12-3 or TRBV12-4, with D possibly being TRBD2 (6 bases). V was cut by 6 bases and J by 2 bases, with 17 bases left in between. The CDR3 runs to 16 residues. CDR3 coding DNA: TGTGCCAGCAGCCCGACTAGGGTGGCCCCCTACAATGAGCAGTTCTTC. Its protein product is CASSPTRVAPYNEQFF.

This clonotype showed up many times. This chain links TRBV9 with TRBJ1-1; D perhaps matches TRBD1 (6 bases). This CDR3 is 14 amino acids long. V dropped 0 bases and J dropped 6 bases, with 12 bases sitting between them. Germline CDR1 and CDR2: SGDLS and YYNGEE. This CDR3 is CASSVDGRGAEAFF. The CDR3 DNA follows: TGTGCCAGCAGCGTAGATGGGAGGGGGGCTGAAGCTTTCTTT.

This clonotype was seen repeatedly, ten times or more. J is TRBJ1-2 and V is TRBV28; 8 nucleotides match TRBD1. Germline CDR1 and CDR2: MDHEN and SYDVKM. J was trimmed by 4 bases and V by 1 base; bases with no gene match: 8. The CDR3 length is 16 residues. CDR3 amino acids: CASSLSGTGVGYGYTF. In nucleotides, the CDR3 is TGTGCCAGCAGTTTATCCGGGACAGGAGTCGGCTATGGCTACACCTTC.

This clonotype has more than one count but fewer than ten. The gene calls are TRBV20-1 and TRBJ2-5; 8 bases fit TRBD1. Germline CDR1 DFQATT, CDR2 SNEGSKA (reference sequence). CDR3 length equals 14 residues. Trimming took 5 bases from V and 0 from J; bases not matched to a gene: 5. In DNA, the CDR3 is TGCAGTGCTGGGACAGGCTTGTACCAAGAGACCCAGTACTTC. Amino acids: CSAGTGLYQETQYF.

This clonotype appeared many times. The rearrangement joins TRBV28 to TRBJ2-1; 7 nucleotides align to TRBD2. Germline V gene data show CDR1 as MDHEN and CDR2 as SYDVKM. V gave up 7 bases and J gave up 8 bases; unmatched junction bases: 20. CDR3 length: 17 residues. The CDR3, as DNA: TGTGCCAGCATCGAGGGCGGGAGTCTTCCCTGGGAGGATGAGCAGTTCTTC. This encodes CASIEGGSLPWEDEQFF. Supplemented by reference TRBV28 and TRBJ2-1, the full variable domain reads DVKVTQSSRYLVKRTGEKVFLECVQDMDHENMFWYRQDPGLGLRLIYFSYDVKMKEKGDIPEGYSVSREKKERFSLILESASTNQTSMYLCASIEGGSLPWEDEQFFGPGTRLTVL.

In this sample, this clonotype turned up many times. V and J are TRBV7-3 and TRBJ2-7; TRBD1 matches 7 bases. The V and J ends lost 5 bases and 5 bases, in that order; junction bases with no gene match: 6. CDR3 length: 13 residues. Germline V gene lookup returns CDR1 SGHTA and CDR2 FQGTGA. The CDR3 is CASSEQTGHEQYF. The CDR3 coding sequence is TGTGCCAGCAGCGAGCAGACAGGGCACGAGCAGTACTTC. The variable domain in full, completed from reference TRBV7-3 and TRBJ2-7, reads GAGVSQTPSNKVTEKGKYVELRCDPISGHTALYWYRQSLGQGPEFLIYFQGTGAADDSGLPNDRFFAVRPEGSVSTLKIQRTERGDSAVYLCASSEQTGHEQYFGPGTRLTVT.

Comment on this clonotype: It may be a read error: a sequence one base away is much more abundant. This chain connects TRBV20-1 to TRBJ2-5, with unresolved D. Germline CDR1 DFQATT, CDR2 SNEGSKA (reference sequence). This CDR3 spans 10 amino acids. The CDR3 loop reads CGASGETQYF. CDR3 in DNA: TGCGGTGCTAGTGGCGAGACCCAGTACTTC.

This clonotype was seen at least ten times. The gene calls are TRBV12-3 or TRBV12-4 and TRBJ1-2; D unresolved. The CDR3 spans 11 residues. Trimming took 8 bases from V and 8 from J, leaving 12 bases between them. CDR3 protein: CASSLSGGYTF. CDR3 sequence (DNA): TGTGCCAGCTCCCTGAGCGGAGGCTACACCTTC.

Ten or more counts support this clonotype. The chain links TRBV20-1 to TRBJ2-7; TRBD2 matches 7 bases. From germline, CDR1 is DFQATT and CDR2 SNEGSKA (reference sequence). The CDR3 totals 14 residues. The ends lost 6 bases at V and 5 bases at J; junction bases unmatched: 13. For the CDR3, the DNA is TGCAGTGCCTCCCTCATAGCGGGTAAAAACGAGCAGTACTTC. This codes for CSASLIAGKNEQYF.

This clonotype was seen at least ten times. The chain recombines TRBV6-2 or TRBV6-3 with TRBJ1-5, with D possibly being TRBD1 (5 bases). Looked up from germline, CDR1 is MNHEY and CDR2 is SVGEGT. CDR3 size: 15 residues. The ends were cut back, 6 bases at V and 0 bases at J, with 12 bases in the middle. The CDR3: CASRLTDYSNQPQHF. CDR3 bases: TGTGCCAGCAGGTTGACAGATTATAGCAATCAGCCCCAGCATTTT.

As for this clonotype: A read error is possible here, since a much larger clone lies one base away. The chain combines TRBV28 with TRBJ2-5; no reliable D call. The CDR3 sequence is 14 residues long. The germline gives CDR1 MDHEN, CDR2 SYDVKM. The CDR3 nucleotides read TGTGCCAGCAGTCCCCCACAAAGCAAGAGAACCCGGTACTTC. Amino acids: CASSPPQSKRTRYF.

This clonotype has just a few counts. The V gene is TRBV28, the J gene TRBJ2-2, with a possible D match to TRBD1 (6 bases). Germline CDR1 MDHEN, CDR2 SYDVKM. The CDR3 is made up of 14 amino acids. Trimming took off 7 bases at V and 5 bases at J, with 14 bases between the two ends. This chain's CDR3 is CASKGQSETGELFF. CDR3 nucleotides: TGTGCCAGCAAGGGACAATCGGAAACCGGGGAGCTGTTTTTT.

This clonotype was seen more than once but under ten times. The chain has TRBV6-5 and TRBJ1-1, with D possibly TRBD1 on 5 matching bases. The V and J ends lost 2 bases and 3 bases respectively, with 19 bases between them. CDR3 size: 17 residues. Germline V gives CDR1 MNHEY, CDR2 SVGAGI. The CDR3 is CASSYSGGVGAYTEAFF. For the CDR3, the DNA is TGTGCCAGCAGTTACAGCGGGGGGGTGGGAGCTTACACTGAAGCTTTCTTT.

In its sample, this clonotype was seen many times. This chain links TRBV13 with TRBJ2-1; 7 bases are shared with TRBD1. V shed 2 bases, J shed 4 bases, and the junction held 5 bases outside the gene matches. CDR1 is PRHDT, CDR2 FYEKMQ, per germline (reference sequence). The CDR3 has 15 amino acids. The CDR3 nucleotides are TGTGCCAGCAGCTTAAACCAGGGGGTTTACAATGAGCAGTTCTTC. Translating it yields CASSLNQGVYNEQFF.

This clonotype showed up many times. The chain recombines TRBV6-5 with TRBJ2-7; D gene ambiguous. CDR3 length: 11 amino acids. V lost 0 bases, J lost 7 bases, and 4 bases lay in between. Germline V lookup: CDR1 MNHEY, CDR2 SVGAGI. In nucleotides, the CDR3 is TGTGCCAGCAGTTACTCATGGGAGCAGTACTTC. Encoded protein: CASSYSWEQYF.

This clonotype was counted ten times or more. The chain uses TRBV12-3 or TRBV12-4 and TRBJ2-3; unclear D gene. The CDR3 has 14 amino acids. Between the trimmed V and J ends, which lost 6 bases and 4 bases, there was a span of 14 bases. CDR3 region: CASSFGGGADTQYF. In DNA, the CDR3 is TGTGCCAGCAGCTTTGGTGGTGGAGCAGATACGCAGTATTTT.

This clonotype was seen ten or more times. The chain links TRBV2 to TRBJ2-3; D is undetermined. CDR1 is SNHLY, CDR2 FYNNEI, per germline. The ends were cut back, 1 base at V and 6 bases at J, with 17 bases in the middle. CDR3 length: 16 amino acids. The CDR3 reads CASSEGVAGLGDTQYF. The DNA of the CDR3 is TGTGCCAGCAGTGAAGGGGTAGCCGGATTAGGGGATACGCAGTATTTT.

This chain links TRBV12-3 or TRBV12-4 with TRBJ1-2; TRBD1 aligns across 7 bases. V trimming: 3 bases; J trimming: 3 bases; junction bases outside the gene matches: 10. The CDR3 consists of 16 residues. The CDR3 here is CASSFVLAGGHYGYTF. The DNA of the CDR3 is TGTGCCAGCAGTTTCGTCTTGGCAGGGGGACACTATGGCTACACCTTC.

This clonotype has at least ten counts. The J gene is TRBJ2-6, the V gene TRBV19; D is possibly TRBD1 (6 bases). The germline CDR1 and CDR2 sequences are LNHDA and SQIVND (reference sequence). CDR3 length equals 19 residues. V was pared by 3 bases and J by 4 bases, with 22 bases between. The CDR3 DNA follows: TGTGCCAGTAGTATCCCCTCGACAGGCCCCTATTCGGGGGCCAACGTCCTGACTTTC. Protein product: CASSIPSTGPYSGANVLTF.

This clonotype was counted at least ten times. This rearrangement joins TRBV12-3 or TRBV12-4 to TRBJ1-5, with D perhaps TRBD1 (5 bases). With 5 bases removed from V and 1 base from J, the gap between germline ends came to 12 bases. This CDR3 comprises 15 residues. DNA of the CDR3: TGTGCCAGCAGTCTCCGACGGGGGAGCAATCAGCCCCAGCATTTT. This translates into CASSLRRGSNQPQHF.